Ten or more counts support the clone carrying this T cell receptor (beta chain). This record belongs to a study of T-cell memory formation after mild COVID-19. TCRdb ran MiXCR on the 5' RACE reads and lists one entry per CDR3 protein. The sample records 530,000 or so distinct CDR3 sequences, around 16% being singletons. This TCR was recovered from an adult woman who had mild COVID-19 (a few samples of this study predate the infection). Cell type and time point are not known. Material for sequencing was PBMCs or a T cell subset sorted from them (not recorded which).

CDR3 amino acids: CASSQAGRGRYEQYF. The CDR3 nucleotides read TGCGCCAGCAGCCAAGCTGGCAGGGGGAGGTACGAGCAGTACTTC. This chain uses TRBV4-1 with TRBJ2-7, with TRBD1 as a possible D gene (7 bases). V gave up 1 base and J gave up 4 bases, with 14 bases separating them. From germline, CDR1 is MGHRA and CDR2 YSYEKL. The CDR3 is made up of 15 amino acids.